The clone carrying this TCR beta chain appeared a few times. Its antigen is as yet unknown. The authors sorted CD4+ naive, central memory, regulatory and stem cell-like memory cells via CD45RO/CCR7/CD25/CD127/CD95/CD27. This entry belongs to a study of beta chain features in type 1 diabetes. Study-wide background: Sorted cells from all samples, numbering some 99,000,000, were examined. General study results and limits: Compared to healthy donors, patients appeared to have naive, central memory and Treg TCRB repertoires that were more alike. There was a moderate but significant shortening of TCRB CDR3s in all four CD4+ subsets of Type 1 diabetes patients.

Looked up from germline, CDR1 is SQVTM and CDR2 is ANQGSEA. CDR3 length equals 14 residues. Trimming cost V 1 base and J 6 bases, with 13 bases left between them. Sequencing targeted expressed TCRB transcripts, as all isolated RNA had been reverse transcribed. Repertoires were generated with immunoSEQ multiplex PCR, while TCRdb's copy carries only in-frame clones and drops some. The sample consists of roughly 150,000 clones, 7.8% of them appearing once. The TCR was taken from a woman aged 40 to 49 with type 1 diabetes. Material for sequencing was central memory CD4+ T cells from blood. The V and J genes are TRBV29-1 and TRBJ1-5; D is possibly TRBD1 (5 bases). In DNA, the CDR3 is TGCAGCGTTGAAGTGACTCCGGGGGGTCAGCCCCAGCATTTT. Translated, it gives CSVEVTPGGQPQHF.